The 14 T cell receptor beta chains presented below share a single source sample, sequenced in a study of chemoradiotherapy in HPV16-positive cancers (dated by TCRdb to between 2020 and 2023). The library was obtained by the immunoSEQ multiplex PCR assay. TCRdb mirrors the immuneACCESS table, restricted to in-frame sequences. Some clones are absent from its copies; in checked studies, under half trace to an unresolved V gene, and the reason for the others is unknown. Recorded for this sample are tens of thousands of clones; more than 80% of them occurred a single time. The ten most abundant clones make up 5% to 7% of the sample. Specimen: blood, collected from a patient who underwent chemoradiotherapy. All receptors derive from a human donor with HPV-associated anogenital cancer.

This clone appeared a single time. The chain carries TRBV6-6 and TRBJ1-1, with D unclear. This CDR3 spans 15 amino acids. V was trimmed by 2 bases and J by 2 bases, leaving 12 bases between them. CDR1 MNHNY and CDR2 SVGAGI come from the germline V gene (reference sequence). The CDR3 is CASSYARLLNTEAFF. The CDR3 nucleotides are TGTGCCAGCAGTTACGCCAGACTGTTAAACACTGAAGCTTTCTTT.

This clone was detected only a few times. The chain employs TRBV4-1 and TRBJ1-1; tentatively, D is TRBD1 (5 bases). Trimming left V 7 bases short and J 0 bases short, with 15 bases between. The CDR3 runs to 15 residues. In germline, CDR1 is MGHRA, CDR2 YSYEKL. CDR3 sequence: CASTPREGMNTEAFF. The DNA of the CDR3 is TGCGCCAGCACCCCTAGGGAGGGGATGAACACTGAAGCTTTCTTT.

The rearrangement links TRBV7-6 to TRBJ2-3; 12 nucleotides align to TRBD2. CDR1 is SGHVS, CDR2 FNYEAQ, per germline. CDR3 length: 17 amino acids. J was trimmed by 4 bases and V by 0 bases; bases with no gene match: 5. The CDR3: CASSLAARTSGADTQYF. Written as DNA, the CDR3 is TGTGCCAGCAGCTTAGCGGCACGGACTAGCGGGGCAGATACGCAGTATTTT. The whole variable domain, remainder taken from reference TRBV7-6 and TRBJ2-3, is GAGVSQSPRYKVTKRGQDVALRCDPISGHVSLYWYRQALGQGPEFLTYFNYEAQQDKSGLPNDRFSAERPEGSISTLTIQRTEQRDSAMYRCASSLAARTSGADTQYFGPGTRLTVL.

The CDR3 region is CASKTGRETQYF. For the CDR3, the DNA is TGCGCCAGCAAAACAGGACGGGAGACCCAGTACTTC. This rearrangement joins TRBV5-1 to TRBJ2-5, with D possibly TRBD1 on 5 matching bases. Trimming shortened V by 6 bases and J by 5 bases, and 11 bases separated the two germline ends. The germline V gene has CDR1 SGHRS and CDR2 YFSETQ. This CDR3 spans 12 amino acids.

This chain connects TRBV28 to TRBJ2-1; 10 bases align to TRBD1. V lost 3 bases to trimming and J lost 8 bases; unmatched junction nucleotides: 4. CDR3 size: 14 residues. The germline V gene has CDR1 MDHEN and CDR2 SYDVKM. Here the CDR3 reads CASSLDRGVDEQFF. The CDR3 region has the DNA TGTGCCAGCAGTTTGGACAGGGGGGTCGATGAGCAGTTCTTC. The complete variable domain, with remaining parts taken from reference TRBV28 and TRBJ2-1, reads DVKVTQSSRYLVKRTGEKVFLECVQDMDHENMFWYRQDPGLGLRLIYFSYDVKMKEKGDIPEGYSVSREKKERFSLILESASTNQTSMYLCASSLDRGVDEQFFGPGTRLTVL.

This clone has just a few counts. V and J are TRBV4-1 and TRBJ1-1; D is perhaps TRBD1 (6 bases). CDR3 size: 14 residues. V dropped 2 bases and J dropped 1 base, with 8 bases sitting between them. Per germline, CDR1 MGHRA and CDR2 YSYEKL. The CDR3 loop is CASSQQQGNTEAFF. The CDR3 DNA reads TGCGCCAGCAGCCAACAACAGGGGAACACTGAAGCTTTCTTT.

This chain uses TRBV10-3 with TRBJ1-5; 8 bases align to TRBD1. The germline V gene has CDR1 ENHRY and CDR2 SYGVKD. The ends lost 0 bases at V and 2 bases at J; junction bases unmatched: 9. This CDR3 is 18 amino acids long. This CDR3 is CAISESTRQGKGNQPQHF. CDR3 nucleotides: TGTGCCATCAGTGAGTCGACCAGACAGGGGAAGGGCAATCAGCCCCAGCATTTT.

The CDR3 DNA sequence: TGTGCCAGCAAGAAGAAGCGGGGGGGAACCCAGTACTTC. As protein: CASKKKRGGTQYF. The V gene is TRBV6-4, the J gene TRBJ2-5; 10 bases match TRBD2. The V segment lost 7 bases and the J segment 8 bases; nucleotides outside the gene matches: 7. CDR1 is MRHNA, CDR2 SNTAGT, per germline. The CDR3 totals 13 residues.

The chain uses TRBV9 and TRBJ2-3; 7 bases line up with TRBD2. V lost 4 bases to trimming and J lost 2 bases; unmatched junction nucleotides: 4. The CDR3 is 14 amino acids. CDR1 and CDR2 from the germline V gene are SGDLS and YYNGEE. Here the CDR3 DNA reads TGTGCCAGCAGCCCTAGCGGCTACACAGATACGCAGTATTTT. Residues: CASSPSGYTDTQYF.

CDR3 in DNA: TGCGCCAGCAGCTTCACTAGCGGGGCCTCAGATACGCAGTATTTT. Translation: CASSFTSGASDTQYF. The chain recombines TRBV5-1 with TRBJ2-3; 10 nucleotides line up with TRBD2. J gave up 4 bases and V 2 bases, and 4 bases lay outside the gene matches. This CDR3 comprises 15 residues. The germline V gene encodes CDR1 SGHRS and CDR2 YFSETQ. Full variable domain (outside the CDR3, taken from reference TRBV5-1 and TRBJ2-3): KAGVTQTPRYLIKTRGQQVTLSCSPISGHRSVSWYQQTPGQGLQFLFEYFSETQRNKGNFPGRFSGRQFSNSRSEMNVSTLELGDSALYLCASSFTSGASDTQYFGPGTRLTVL.

As regards this clone: The same CDR3 also results from other DNA sequences found in this sample. The chain joins TRBV7-2 to TRBJ2-5; TRBD2 matches at 8 bases. The germline gives CDR1 SGHTA, CDR2 FQGNSA. The J segment lost 4 bases and the V segment lost 5 bases, leaving 15 bases of the junction unmatched. The CDR3 sequence is 17 residues long. CDR3: CASSGRGAGGAGETQYF. DNA for the CDR3: TGTGCCAGCAGCGGAAGGGGAGCCGGGGGGGCGGGAGAGACCCAGTACTTC. The full variable domain, its missing parts supplied by reference TRBV7-2 and TRBJ2-5, is GAGVSQSPSNKVTEKGKDVELRCDPISGHTALYWYRQSLGQGLEFLIYFQGNSAPDKSGLPSDRFSAERTGGSVSTLTIQRTQQEDSAVYLCASSGRGAGGAGETQYFGPGTRLLVL.

The chain employs TRBV25-1 and TRBJ1-1; unclear D gene. Germline V gene sequence: CDR1 MGHDK, CDR2 SYGVNS. Between the trimmed V and J ends, which lost 6 bases and 1 base, there was a span of 15 bases. The CDR3 totals 15 residues. The CDR3: CASSQRGRPNTEAFF. DNA of the CDR3: TGTGCCAGCAGCCAAAGAGGCAGGCCGAACACTGAAGCTTTCTTT.

The chain is built from TRBV2 and TRBJ2-1; 9 nucleotides match TRBD1. From germline, CDR1 is SNHLY and CDR2 FYNNEI. J gave up 9 bases and V 6 bases, and 6 bases lay outside the gene matches. CDR3 length: 13 residues. CDR3 loop: CASSGDRATEQFF. The CDR3 region has the DNA TGTGCCAGCAGCGGGGACAGGGCAACTGAGCAGTTCTTC.

The chain recombines TRBV6-1 with TRBJ2-5; 9 nucleotides line up with TRBD2. Per the germline V gene, CDR1 is MNHNS and CDR2 is SASEGT. The CDR3 runs to 15 residues. V lost 6 bases and J lost 4; bases outside the gene matches: 9. The CDR3 is CASRSHGGGAETQYF. The CDR3 coding sequence is TGTGCCAGCAGATCTCATGGCGGGGGGGCAGAGACCCAGTACTTC.